One sample yielded the 12 T cell receptor beta chains listed below, sequenced in a study of blood T cells in healthy people across ages. Primers used in a second PCR of roughly 6 to 11 cycles were a sample-barcoded 5' primer and a J-beta primer mix. TCRdb used MiXCR to reprocess the 5' RACE reads, holding one entry per CDR3 protein. The sample shows 800,000 to 950,000 distinct CDR3 sequences, approximately 32% of them seen only once. The data also belong to a second study, concerning T cells of mothers and their children.

The specimen was blood. Every receptor here comes from a woman aged 40 to 50 in good health.

The rearrangement links TRBV4-1 to TRBJ1-1, with 7 nucleotides matching TRBD1. Germline CDR1 is MGHRA and CDR2 is YSYEKL. The junction had 11 bases not matched to a gene; V was cut back by 1 base and J by 3 bases. There are 17 residues in the CDR3. The CDR3 DNA reads as TGCGCCAGCAGCCAAGGTTTGGCAGGGGGAAGGGACACTGAAGCTTTCTTT. This encodes CASSQGLAGGRDTEAFF.

The chain links TRBV6-6 to TRBJ1-4; D gene unclear. The CDR3 loop spans 16 amino acids. V was trimmed by 6 bases and J by 3 bases, leaving 17 bases between them. Germline CDR1 reads MNHNY; CDR2 reads SVGAGI (reference sequence). CDR3 amino acids: CASSTYIRAANEKLFF. Here the CDR3 DNA reads TGTGCCAGCAGCACCTACATCCGTGCAGCTAATGAAAAACTGTTTTTT.

V usage is TRBV7-8 and J usage is TRBJ2-1; TRBD1 or TRBD2 may be the D gene (5 bases each). The germline V gene has CDR1 SGHVS and CDR2 FQNEAQ. The CDR3 extends over 12 amino acids. The V and J ends lost 4 bases and 10 bases respectively, with 11 bases between them. The CDR3 here is CASSSSWDEQFF. The CDR3 nucleotides read TGTGCCAGCAGCTCCTCTTGGGACGAGCAGTTCTTC.

The V gene is TRBV24-1, the J gene TRBJ2-1; D remains unclear. V was pared by 6 bases and J by 6 bases, with 5 bases between. The CDR3 spans 11 residues. CDR1 and CDR2 from the germline V gene are KGHDR and SFDVKD. CDR3 DNA: TGTGCCACCAGTAACCTCAATGAGCAGTTCTTC. Its protein is CATSNLNEQFF.

This clonotype appeared many times. The genes are TRBV6-5 and TRBJ1-2; D call uncertain. V lost 2 bases and J 4 bases, leaving 5 bases between the germline ends. Germline assignment: CDR1 MNHEY and CDR2 SVGAGI. The CDR3 loop spans 12 amino acids. CDR3 bases: TGTGCCAGCAGTTACAACCTCTATGGCTACACCTTC. Its translation: CASSYNLYGYTF.

This clonotype showed up just a few times. A much more abundant neighbour one base away suggests this may be a read error. V is TRBV27 and J is TRBJ1-2; TRBD1 might be the D (6 bases). This CDR3 region has 14 residues. Trimming removed 2 bases at V and 7 bases at J, with 14 bases between. CDR1 and CDR2 from the germline V gene are MNHEY and SMNVEV (reference sequence). DNA of the CDR3: TGTGCCAGCAGTTTAGGGCGGGGGCCCACTGGCTACACCTTC. This codes for CASSLGRGPTGYTF.

This clonotype came up many times. The chain is built from TRBV7-2 and TRBJ2-5; D is unclear. CDR1 is SGHTA and CDR2 is FQGNSA in the germline V gene. The CDR3 is 13 residues long. V was trimmed by 1 base and J by 6 bases, leaving 9 bases between them. CDR3 sequence (DNA): TGTGCCAGCAGCTTAGAAGGGCTAAAGACCCAGTACTTC. This codes for CASSLEGLKTQYF. Complete variable domain (other parts from reference TRBV7-2 and TRBJ2-5): GAGVSQSPSNKVTEKGKDVELRCDPISGHTALYWYRQSLGQGLEFLIYFQGNSAPDKSGLPSDRFSAERTGGSVSTLTIQRTQQEDSAVYLCASSLEGLKTQYFGPGTRLLVL.

The table lists this clonotype with a few counts. The chain employs TRBV5-4 and TRBJ2-7; unclear D gene. Trimming stripped 2 bases from V and 6 bases from J, with 9 bases between. Germline CDR1 is SGHNT and CDR2 is YYREEE (reference sequence). The CDR3 covers 12 residues. CDR3 bases: TGTGCCAGCAGCTTCCAGGTAGGCGAGCAGTACTTC. Translation: CASSFQVGEQYF.

The chain joins TRBV9 to TRBJ2-5; 11 nucleotides line up with TRBD2. This CDR3 comprises 18 residues. Trimming removed 0 bases from V and 2 bases from J; junction bases left unmatched: 9. Germline loops: CDR1 SGDLS, CDR2 YYNGEE. The CDR3 spells CASSVGLRLAGTQETQYF. DNA for the CDR3: TGTGCCAGCAGCGTAGGGTTACGACTAGCGGGGACTCAAGAGACCCAGTACTTC.

In its sample, this clonotype was seen a few times. V is TRBV29-1 and J is TRBJ1-1, with 10 bases that match TRBD1. The germline CDR1 and CDR2 sequences are SQVTM and ANQGSEA. This CDR3 region has 14 residues. Trimming at V came to 5 bases and at J to 5 bases, leaving 8 bases not matched to a gene. The CDR3 spells CSVWGTGAWTEAFF. CDR3 DNA: TGCAGCGTTTGGGGGACAGGGGCTTGGACTGAAGCTTTCTTT.

The table lists this clonotype with a few counts. The chain uses TRBV4-1 and TRBJ1-1, with D unclear. Germline-derived CDR1 and CDR2 are MGHRA and YSYEKL. The CDR3 consists of 14 residues. Trimming removed 4 bases at V and 4 bases at J, with 13 bases between. In nucleotides, the CDR3 is TGCGCCAGCAGCCCGTGGACCCAGAGCACTGAAGCTTTCTTT. Its protein product is CASSPWTQSTEAFF.

This clonotype was counted many times. The V call is TRBV12-3 or TRBV12-4, the J call TRBJ2-5; D remains unclear. Trimming took 4 bases from V and 5 from J, leaving 5 bases between them. The CDR3 sequence is 11 residues long. The CDR3 DNA sequence: TGTGCCAGCAGTTCTCTTGAGACCCAGTACTTC. Translating it yields CASSSLETQYF.